This T cell receptor beta chain came from a study of CD8 T cells in ankylosing spondylitis. Study-wide results and caveats: For ankylosing spondylitis blood, a TCR beta motif of 7 or 8 highly homologous variants appeared characteristic. Within matched ankylosing spondylitis synovial fluid, disease-linked clones were reportedly significantly enriched.

The authors made TCR beta libraries by quantitative 5'-RACE with molecular barcodes. MiXCR was run by TCRdb on the 5' RACE reads, yielding one entry per CDR3 protein. The repertoire holds some 240,000 distinct CDR3 sequences, with approximately 9% as singletons. This clonotype has a count of ten or more. Its antigen is not identified. Germline V gives CDR1 MGHRA, CDR2 YSYEKL. The CDR3 runs 13 residues. The V end lost 0 bases, the J end lost 8 bases, and 8 bases lay between the germline ends. Sequencing was done on a sample of blood, either unsorted or a sorted T cell fraction (not recorded which). This TCR was sampled from a male donor with ankylosing spondylitis or in good health (not recorded which). The rearrangement joins TRBV4-1 to TRBJ2-1, with D unclear. The CDR3 nucleotides read TGCGCCAGCAGCCAAGATGTAGGGTATGAGCAGTTCTTC. Translated: CASSQDVGYEQFF.